Below are 26 T cell receptor beta chains sequenced from a single sample in a study of CD8+ T cells in alopecia areata. RNA extraction and reverse transcription yielded cDNA as sequencing template. Generated by immunoSEQ multiplex PCR, the TCRdb table keeps only in-frame clones and is missing some. The table shows roughly 4,200 clones, with more than 60% occurring only once. The sample comprised skin. The source is a human donor in good health.

CDR3 DNA: TGTGCCAGCAGCGGAGGACAGGGTCGGACCGGGGAGCTGTTTTTT. The encoded protein is CASSGGQGRTGELFF. The J gene is TRBJ2-2, the V gene TRBV9; the match to TRBD1 covers 8 bases. CDR1 and CDR2 from the germline V gene are SGDLS and YYNGEE. The junction had 6 bases not matched to a gene; V was cut back by 3 bases and J by 5 bases. The CDR3 covers 15 residues. The entire variable domain, with the rest obtained from reference TRBV9 and TRBJ2-2, is as follows: DSGVTQTPKHLITATGQRVTLRCSPRSGDLSVYWYQQSLDQGLQFLIQYYNGEERAKGNILERFSAQQFPDLHSELNLSSLELGDSALYFCASSGGQGRTGELFFGEGSRLTVL.

The chain carries TRBV11-2 and TRBJ1-1, with D possibly matching TRBD1 (5 bases). CDR1 is SGHAT, CDR2 FQNNGV, per germline. The CDR3 extends over 13 amino acids. Trimming shortened V by 2 bases and J by 4 bases, and 8 bases separated the two germline ends. Written as DNA, the CDR3 is TGTGCCAGCAGCTTAATCGGGGCCACTGAAGCTTTCTTT. This translates into CASSLIGATEAFF.

J is TRBJ2-5 and V is TRBV28; TRBD2 is a possible D gene (7 bases). The CDR3 is made up of 13 amino acids. The germline V gene has CDR1 MDHEN and CDR2 SYDVKM. The V gene lost 11 bases and the J gene lost 5 bases, with 18 bases spanning the gap. CDR3 amino acids: CAAGWGGTETQYF. Here the CDR3 DNA reads TGTGCCGCTGGTTGGGGGGGCACTGAGACCCAGTACTTC.

The chain uses TRBV5-1 and TRBJ2-3, with D possibly matching TRBD1 (6 bases). Per the germline V gene, CDR1 is SGHRS and CDR2 is YFSETQ. This CDR3 contains 14 residues. Trimming stripped 2 bases from V and 4 bases from J, with 11 bases between. The CDR3 region is CASSFGQLPDTQYF. The CDR3 region has the DNA TGCGCCAGCAGCTTTGGACAGCTCCCAGATACGCAGTATTTT.

In this sample, this clone turned up a few times. The chain is built from TRBV29-1 and TRBJ2-5; no reliable D call. CDR3 size: 11 residues. V lost 4 bases and J lost 1, with 4 bases in between. Looked up from germline, CDR1 is SQVTM and CDR2 is ANQGSEA. The DNA for the CDR3 is TGCAGCGTTGTCCGCCAAGAGACCCAGTACTTC. Its translation is CSVVRQETQYF. The whole variable domain, filled in from reference TRBV29-1 and TRBJ2-5, reads SAVISQKPSRDICQRGTSLTIQCQVDSQVTMMFWYRQQPGQSLTLIATANQGSEATYESGFVIDKFPISRPNLTFSTLTVSNMSPEDSSIYLCSVVRQETQYFGPGTRLLVL.

The genes are TRBV19 and TRBJ1-5, with D tentatively TRBD1 (5 bases). V gave up 0 bases and J gave up 11 bases, with 8 bases separating them. The CDR3 has 12 residues. Germline assignment: CDR1 LNHDA and CDR2 SQIVND (reference sequence). The CDR3 reads CASSIEGEAQHF. The CDR3 DNA reads TGTGCCAGTAGTATAGAGGGGGAAGCCCAGCATTTT. Using reference TRBV19 and TRBJ1-5 for the parts outside the CDR3, the full variable domain is DGGITQSPKYLFRKEGQNVTLSCEQNLNHDAMYWYRQDPGQGLRLIYYSQIVNDFQKGDIAEGYSVSREKKESFPLTVTSAQKNPTAFYLCASSIEGEAQHFGDGTRLSIL.

This clone is hyperexpanded. The chain combines TRBV10-3 with TRBJ2-5, with 9 bases matching TRBD1. The ends lost 1 base at V and 1 base at J; junction bases unmatched: 1. Looked up from germline, CDR1 is ENHRY and CDR2 is SYGVKD. The CDR3 length is 15 residues. CDR3 in DNA: TGTGCCATCAGTGAGTTGGGACAGGGCCAAGAGACCCAGTACTTC. Translation gives CAISELGQGQETQYF.

This chain links TRBV10-3 with TRBJ1-5; D may be TRBD1 (6 bases). Deletions cut 2 bases from V and 1 base from J, with 9 bases between. This CDR3 region has 15 residues. CDR1 is ENHRY, CDR2 SYGVKD, per germline. CDR3 nucleotide sequence: TGTGCCATCAGTGAGAGGGGGAGCAGCAATCAGCCCCAGCATTTT. This sequence encodes CAISERGSSNQPQHF.

This rearrangement joins TRBV7-6 to TRBJ2-7; D is unresolved. Trimming removed 3 bases from V and 1 base from J, with 7 bases in between. The CDR3 runs to 13 residues. Germline V gene lookup returns CDR1 SGHVS and CDR2 FNYEAQ. The CDR3 DNA follows: TGTGCCAGCAGCTTGCAGGAGTCCTACGAGCAGTACTTC. Translated: CASSLQESYEQYF. Full variable domain (missing parts from reference TRBV7-6 and TRBJ2-7): GAGVSQSPRYKVTKRGQDVALRCDPISGHVSLYWYRQALGQGPEFLTYFNYEAQQDKSGLPNDRFSAERPEGSISTLTIQRTEQRDSAMYRCASSLQESYEQYFGPGTRLTVT.

This clone has just a few counts. The chain recombines TRBV6-5 with TRBJ2-1; 12 nucleotides line up with TRBD2. This CDR3 spans 15 amino acids. Germline CDR1 reads MNHEY; CDR2 reads SVGAGI. The junction had 9 bases not matched to a gene; V was cut back by 5 bases and J by 10 bases. The CDR3 region is CASSQTSGSVGEQFF. Written as DNA, the CDR3 is TGTGCCAGCAGTCAGACTAGCGGGAGCGTGGGGGAGCAGTTCTTC.

The V and J genes are TRBV7-9 and TRBJ1-2; TRBD1 matches at 7 bases. J gave up 7 bases and V 5 bases, and 7 bases lay outside the gene matches. CDR1 and CDR2 (germline): SEHNR, FQNEAQ (reference sequence). The CDR3 length is 13 residues. This CDR3 reads CASSARRGPGYTF. CDR3 DNA sequence: TGTGCCAGCAGCGCCCGGAGGGGGCCTGGCTACACCTTC.

In its sample, this clone was seen a few times. This chain uses TRBV6-5 with TRBJ2-2; D unclear. The CDR3 contains 13 residues. Between the trimmed V and J ends, which lost 8 bases and 6 bases, there was a span of 13 bases. Germline V gives CDR1 MNHEY, CDR2 SVGAGI. CDR3 in DNA: TGTGCCAGCGCTTCACAGCTCCCCGGGGAGCTGTTTTTT. Protein sequence: CASASQLPGELFF.

This clone has a handful of counts. The J gene is TRBJ2-2, the V gene TRBV5-6; the match to TRBD1 covers 8 bases. Germline CDR1 is SGHDT and CDR2 is YYEEEE. V dropped 3 bases and J dropped 0; count of bases not matched to a gene: 4. The CDR3 is 16 amino acids. DNA for the CDR3: TGTGCCAGCAGCTCCCTGGGACAGGCGAACACCGGGGAGCTGTTTTTT. Translated: CASSSLGQANTGELFF.

This sequence joins TRBV4-2 and TRBJ2-7; D ambiguous. Trimming took off 1 base at V and 1 base at J, with 8 bases between the two ends. Germline-derived CDR1 and CDR2 are LGHNA and YNFKEQ. This CDR3 is built from 14 residues. The CDR3 loop is CASSQVGPSYEQYF. CDR3 nucleotide sequence: TGTGCCAGCAGCCAAGTAGGCCCTTCCTACGAGCAGTACTTC.

This chain links TRBV27 with TRBJ2-3, with 7 positions matching TRBD1. The CDR3 has 14 residues. The junction had 8 bases not matched to a gene; V was cut back by 8 bases and J by 3 bases. CDR1 is MNHEY, CDR2 SMNVEV, per germline (reference sequence). The CDR3 spells CASCRQGNTDTQYF. CDR3 sequence (DNA): TGTGCCAGCTGTAGACAGGGTAATACAGATACGCAGTATTTT.

The V call is TRBV6-4, the J call TRBJ2-1; TRBD2 agrees at 12 bases. This CDR3 is 15 amino acids long. Germline V gene sequence: CDR1 MRHNA, CDR2 SNTAGT. The J segment lost 6 bases and the V segment lost 0 bases, leaving 0 bases of the junction unmatched. The CDR3 is CASSDSTSGSNEQFF. CDR3 DNA: TGTGCCAGCAGTGACTCGACTAGCGGGAGCAATGAGCAGTTCTTC.

The rearrangement joins TRBV5-4 to TRBJ1-1; D perhaps matches TRBD1 (6 bases). This CDR3 spans 14 amino acids. Trimming removed 2 bases at V and 6 bases at J, with 14 bases between. CDR1 is SGHNT and CDR2 is YYREEE in the germline V gene (reference sequence). The CDR3 here is CASSFGGRVAEAFF. The CDR3, as DNA: TGTGCCAGCAGCTTTGGGGGGCGCGTCGCTGAAGCTTTCTTT. The full variable domain, rest sourced from reference TRBV5-4 and TRBJ1-1, is ETGVTQSPTHLIKTRGQQVTLRCSSQSGHNTVSWYQQALGQGPQFIFQYYREEENGRGNFPPRFSGLQFPNYSSELNVNALELDDSALYLCASSFGGRVAEAFFGQGTRLTVV.

CDR3: CASSVVGNTIYF. The CDR3 DNA follows: TGTGCCAGCAGTGTGGTAGGAAACACCATATATTTT. The rearrangement uses TRBV25-1 and TRBJ1-3; D is unresolved. Trimming removed 4 bases from V and 4 bases from J, with 5 bases in between. The germline V gene has CDR1 MGHDK and CDR2 SYGVNS. This CDR3 spans 12 amino acids.

This clone was seen a handful of times. Other DNA sequences in the sample encode the same CDR3. The chain employs TRBV6-1 and TRBJ2-3; 14 positions match TRBD2. The CDR3 sequence is 15 residues long. Germline lookup yields CDR1 MNHNS and CDR2 SASEGT. With V trimmed by 4 bases and J by 4 bases, 1 base remained unmatched. In nucleotides, the CDR3 is TGTGCCAGCAGTGGACTAGCGGGAGGGCCAGATACGCAGTATTTT. Translation: CASSGLAGGPDTQYF.

The V and J genes are TRBV7-9 and TRBJ1-1, with D perhaps TRBD1 (5 bases). V lost 5 bases, J lost 5 bases, and 15 bases lay in between. CDR3 size: 14 residues. The V gene's germline CDR1 is SEHNR and CDR2 FQNEAQ (reference sequence). In nucleotides, the CDR3 is TGTGCCAGCAGCCGTGGAGGGGCTGAGACTGAAGCTTTCTTT. Its protein product is CASSRGGAETEAFF.

The genes are TRBV6-9 and TRBJ2-2; 11 bases align to TRBD2. Unmatched junction bases numbered 4, after V lost 7 bases and J lost 6 bases. The CDR3 is 14 residues long. The germline V gene has CDR1 MNHGY and CDR2 SVAAGI. The CDR3 loop is CASIPLAGAGELFF. CDR3 DNA sequence: TGTGCCAGCATCCCACTAGCGGGAGCCGGGGAGCTGTTTTTT.

The CDR3 loop is CSVGRGTGELFF. Written as DNA, the CDR3 is TGCAGCGTCGGCAGGGGCACCGGGGAGCTGTTTTTT. The J gene is TRBJ2-2, the V gene TRBV29-1; D is possibly TRBD1 (6 bases). V was shortened by 6 bases and J by 4 bases, with 9 bases between the two germline ends. The CDR3 is 12 amino acids. Per the germline V gene, CDR1 is SQVTM and CDR2 is ANQGSEA.

V is TRBV10-2 and J is TRBJ2-5, with 13 bases lining up with TRBD2. Germline-derived CDR1 and CDR2 are WSHSY and SAAADI. There are 14 residues in the CDR3. The ends lost 6 bases at V and 2 bases at J; junction bases unmatched: 0. This CDR3 is CASRGLAGQETQYF. In DNA form, the CDR3 reads TGCGCCAGCAGGGGACTAGCGGGACAAGAGACCCAGTACTTC.

The chain carries TRBV23-1 and TRBJ1-6, with D possibly being TRBD1 (5 bases). TRBV23-1 is given ORF status, its function remaining uncertain. This CDR3 has 19 residues. V was trimmed by 7 bases and J by 12 bases, leaving 34 bases between them. The DNA of the CDR3 is TGCGCCAGCATCTCCCCGAGACAGTGCTTATCCGGCTTTTTTGGACCCCTCCACTTT. This sequence encodes CASISPRQCLSGFFGPLHF.

The rearrangement joins TRBV28 to TRBJ1-1; D possibly corresponds to TRBD1 (5 bases). The CDR3 has 15 amino acids. V was pared by 0 bases and J by 7 bases, with 15 bases between. The germline CDR1 and CDR2 sequences are MDHEN and SYDVKM. The CDR3, as DNA: TGTGCCAGCAGTTTATGGGGGGGGAGCCAGGATGAAGCTTTCTTT. Encoded protein: CASSLWGGSQDEAFF.

The chain carries TRBV5-4 and TRBJ1-2; D not certain. Germline V lookup: CDR1 SGHNT, CDR2 YYREEE (reference sequence). The V end was cut by 4 bases, the J end by 13 bases, with 20 bases between. The CDR3 is 13 amino acids. The CDR3, as DNA: TGTGCCAGCAGCATACTAGGGTCGGAGCTCAGCACCTTC. It yields the protein CASSILGSELSTF.